A selection of T cell receptor beta chains follows, all from one sample in a study of identical twins. TCRdb ran MiXCR on the 5' RACE reads and lists one entry per CDR3 protein. The data contain a few hundred thousand distinct CDR3 sequences, roughly 13% of them singletons. Separately, the same data were catalogued under a study of yellow fever vaccine responses in identical twins.

The sample comprised memory (CD45RO+) T cells sorted from blood. These receptors were taken from a woman between 18 and 29 years old in good health. Both conserved end residues are part of each CDR3. Fields, in order: CDR3 DNA, CDR3 protein, J gene, D gene, V gene, clone size. The D gene is left open where the match is weak. A clone size is listed for some rows: how often the clone was seen (once, few, many), or a class if it is expanded.

cdr3_nt: TGCAGTGCTGCTCCGCCTCCCCAAGAGACCCAGTACTTC
cdr3_aa: CSAAPPPQETQYF
j_call: TRBJ2-5
d_call: .
v_call: TRBV20-1
clone_size: .

cdr3_nt: TGTGCCAGCAGAACGACAGGGCAGAATTCACCCCTCCACTTT
cdr3_aa: CASRTTGQNSPLHF
j_call: TRBJ1-6
d_call: TRBD1
v_call: TRBV7-2
clone_size: .

cdr3_nt: TGTGCCAGCAGCCCTGACGGAAGAAAATCTGAGCAGTTCTTC
cdr3_aa: CASSPDGRKSEQFF
j_call: TRBJ2-1
d_call: .
v_call: TRBV5-5
clone_size: .

cdr3_nt: TGCAGTGCCCGGGGGCTTTCCAAAAACATTCAGTACTTC
cdr3_aa: CSARGLSKNIQYF
j_call: TRBJ2-4
d_call: .
v_call: TRBV20-1
clone_size: .

cdr3_nt: TGCGCCAGCAGCTTGGGAGGGAGCAAAGCGGGAGGGGTCTACGAGCAGTACTTC
cdr3_aa: CASSLGGSKAGGVYEQYF
j_call: TRBJ2-7
d_call: TRBD2
v_call: TRBV5-1
clone_size: few

cdr3_nt: TGCAGTGCTAGCGGAACAGAGCCTGAAGCTTTCTTT
cdr3_aa: CSASGTEPEAFF
j_call: TRBJ1-1
d_call: .
v_call: TRBV20-1
clone_size: few

cdr3_nt: TGTGCCAGCAGTTCAACCGGGACAGGGGGAGGAACAGATACGCAGTATTTT
cdr3_aa: CASSSTGTGGGTDTQYF
j_call: TRBJ2-3
d_call: TRBD1
v_call: TRBV5-6
clone_size: few

cdr3_nt: TGTGCCAGCAGCAGGACAGGGACTGAAGCTTTCTTT
cdr3_aa: CASSRTGTEAFF
j_call: TRBJ1-1
d_call: TRBD1
v_call: TRBV7-2
clone_size: many

cdr3_nt: TGCAGCGTTGGAGGAGTAGGGCTTACCCAAAAACTGTTTTTT
cdr3_aa: CSVGGVGLTQKLFF
j_call: TRBJ1-4
d_call: .
v_call: TRBV29-1
clone_size: .

cdr3_nt: TGTGCCAGCAGCTTAGACTTCCAGGGGGAGGCCCAGTACTTC
cdr3_aa: CASSLDFQGEAQYF
j_call: TRBJ2-5
d_call: .
v_call: TRBV7-9
clone_size: few

cdr3_nt: TGTGCCAGCAGCAAACGCGGACTAGCGGGGGCCACGAAAGAGACCCAGTACTTC
cdr3_aa: CASSKRGLAGATKETQYF
j_call: TRBJ2-5
d_call: TRBD2
v_call: TRBV11-2
clone_size: few

cdr3_nt: TGTGCCACCAGTGATTTGATGGGAGGCTTCAATTCACCCCTCCACTTT
cdr3_aa: CATSDLMGGFNSPLHF
j_call: TRBJ1-6
d_call: .
v_call: TRBV24-1
clone_size: many

cdr3_nt: TGTGCCAGCTCACCACCGGCGGGGGCTAAAGAGACCCAGTACTTC
cdr3_aa: CASSPPAGAKETQYF
j_call: TRBJ2-5
d_call: .
v_call: TRBV18
clone_size: few

cdr3_nt: TGTGCCAGCAGGAAAGTAGGACAGATTAACACTGAAGCTTTCTTT
cdr3_aa: CASRKVGQINTEAFF
j_call: TRBJ1-1
d_call: .
v_call: TRBV5-6
clone_size: few

cdr3_nt: TGTGCCAGCAACTTAAGACAGGGTATAAATGAGCAGTTCTTC
cdr3_aa: CASNLRQGINEQFF
j_call: TRBJ2-1
d_call: TRBD1
v_call: TRBV12-3/TRBV12-4
clone_size: few

cdr3_nt: TGTGCCAGCAGCTTACGAGACAATGGCAGGGAGACCCAGTACTTC
cdr3_aa: CASSLRDNGRETQYF
j_call: TRBJ2-5
d_call: .
v_call: TRBV7-2
clone_size: many

cdr3_nt: TGTGCCAGCAGCTTAGTAGCGGGGGTTTACAATGAGCAGTTCTTC
cdr3_aa: CASSLVAGVYNEQFF
j_call: TRBJ2-1
d_call: TRBD2
v_call: TRBV7-6
clone_size: .

cdr3_nt: TGTGCCAGCAGCTTGTTAGGGAAAGGGGAGCAGTACTTC
cdr3_aa: CASSLLGKGEQYF
j_call: TRBJ2-7
d_call: .
v_call: TRBV7-2
clone_size: many

cdr3_nt: TGTGCCAGCAGCTCCCAGGGACCTTACGAGCAGTACTTC
cdr3_aa: CASSSQGPYEQYF
j_call: TRBJ2-7
d_call: .
v_call: TRBV7-2
clone_size: .

cdr3_nt: TGTGCCAGCAGTTACTCGATAGAACGGGAACAGTTCTTC
cdr3_aa: CASSYSIEREQFF
j_call: TRBJ2-1
d_call: .
v_call: TRBV6-5
clone_size: many

cdr3_nt: TGCGCCAGCAGCCTAAGGACTAGCCCAGATACGCAGTATTTT
cdr3_aa: CASSLRTSPDTQYF
j_call: TRBJ2-3
d_call: TRBD2
v_call: TRBV5-1
clone_size: .

cdr3_nt: TGCAGTGCTAGAGATCACAGACTGCGCCAAGAGACCCAGTACTTC
cdr3_aa: CSARDHRLRQETQYF
j_call: TRBJ2-5
d_call: .
v_call: TRBV20-1
clone_size: few

cdr3_nt: TGCAGTGCTAGAGAGGGGGGCTCCACCGGGGAGCTGTTTTTT
cdr3_aa: CSAREGGSTGELFF
j_call: TRBJ2-2
d_call: .
v_call: TRBV20-1
clone_size: few

cdr3_nt: TGTGCCAGCAGCTCATCTCTACCCGGTGAAAAACTGTTTTTT
cdr3_aa: CASSSSLPGEKLFF
j_call: TRBJ1-4
d_call: .
v_call: TRBV11-1
clone_size: many

cdr3_nt: TGTGCCAGCAGTTTACCCGCCCCGGGGACCCAGTACTTC
cdr3_aa: CASSLPAPGTQYF
j_call: TRBJ2-5
d_call: .
v_call: TRBV28
clone_size: .

cdr3_nt: TGTGCCTGGAGTGCCCGCGTTGAAGCTTTCTTT
cdr3_aa: CAWSARVEAFF
j_call: TRBJ1-1
d_call: .
v_call: TRBV30
clone_size: few

cdr3_nt: TGTGCCAACCTACGGCCGGGTGATACGCAGTATTTT
cdr3_aa: CANLRPGDTQYF
j_call: TRBJ2-3
d_call: .
v_call: TRBV21-1
clone_size: many

cdr3_nt: TGCGCCAGCGGGCTGGCGGGAGGAAAAGAGACCCAGTACTTC
cdr3_aa: CASGLAGGKETQYF
j_call: TRBJ2-5
d_call: TRBD2
v_call: TRBV5-1
clone_size: few

cdr3_nt: TGCGCCAGCAGCTTGAGACAGGGGGTTGAAGCTTTCTTT
cdr3_aa: CASSLRQGVEAFF
j_call: TRBJ1-1
d_call: TRBD1
v_call: TRBV5-1
clone_size: .

cdr3_nt: TGTGCCAGCAGTCCGACAGCTTATAATTCACCCCTCCACTTT
cdr3_aa: CASSPTAYNSPLHF
j_call: TRBJ1-6
d_call: .
v_call: TRBV12-3/TRBV12-4
clone_size: few

cdr3_nt: TGTGCCAGCAGTGCCGGGACAGGGGGAGTTGGCTACGAGCAGTACTTC
cdr3_aa: CASSAGTGGVGYEQYF
j_call: TRBJ2-7
d_call: TRBD1
v_call: TRBV7-2
clone_size: .

cdr3_nt: TGTGCCAGCACATTATCCAGGGGGGGCTACGAGCAGTACTTC
cdr3_aa: CASTLSRGGYEQYF
j_call: TRBJ2-7
d_call: .
v_call: TRBV6-1
clone_size: many

cdr3_nt: TGTGCCAGCAGCTTGGACAGATTTAGCAATCAGCCCCAGCATTTT
cdr3_aa: CASSLDRFSNQPQHF
j_call: TRBJ1-5
d_call: .
v_call: TRBV7-2
clone_size: many

cdr3_nt: TGTGCCATCAGTGAGGAGGGACAGGGCAGCAATCAGCCCCAGCATTTT
cdr3_aa: CAISEEGQGSNQPQHF
j_call: TRBJ1-5
d_call: TRBD1
v_call: TRBV10-3
clone_size: .

cdr3_nt: TGTGCCAGCACCGAGCCACAGGCGTACCAGCCCCAGCATTTT
cdr3_aa: CASTEPQAYQPQHF
j_call: TRBJ1-5
d_call: .
v_call: TRBV28
clone_size: few

cdr3_nt: TGTGCCAGCAGCTTGACCCCGGGGCGGGAGGAGACCCAGTACTTC
cdr3_aa: CASSLTPGREETQYF
j_call: TRBJ2-5
d_call: TRBD2
v_call: TRBV5-6
clone_size: .

cdr3_nt: TGTGCCAGCAGGCGAACCGGGACCGACATATATGGCTACACCTTC
cdr3_aa: CASRRTGTDIYGYTF
j_call: TRBJ1-2
d_call: .
v_call: TRBV28
clone_size: few

cdr3_nt: TGCGCCAGCAGCTTGGTTATTAGCGGAGAGACCCAGTACTTC
cdr3_aa: CASSLVISGETQYF
j_call: TRBJ2-5
d_call: .
v_call: TRBV5-1
clone_size: many

cdr3_nt: TGTGCCAGCAGCTCTAGGTCCGTCTCTGGGGCCAACGTCCTGACTTTC
cdr3_aa: CASSSRSVSGANVLTF
j_call: TRBJ2-6
d_call: .
v_call: TRBV11-2
clone_size: few

cdr3_nt: TGTGCCAGCAGTTTGGGGGGAAGTGATGAAAAACTGTTTTTT
cdr3_aa: CASSLGGSDEKLFF
j_call: TRBJ1-4
d_call: .
v_call: TRBV28
clone_size: .

cdr3_nt: TGCGCCAGCAGCCCGGAGGTTCAAGAGACCCAGTACTTC
cdr3_aa: CASSPEVQETQYF
j_call: TRBJ2-5
d_call: .
v_call: TRBV5-1
clone_size: few

cdr3_nt: TGTGCCAGCAGTACCAGGGGGCGGTCGGAGACCCAGTACTTC
cdr3_aa: CASSTRGRSETQYF
j_call: TRBJ2-5
d_call: TRBD1
v_call: TRBV7-2
clone_size: few

cdr3_nt: TGTGCCAGCAGCTTCGGGACTCAGCCTAATGAGCAGTTCTTC
cdr3_aa: CASSFGTQPNEQFF
j_call: TRBJ2-1
d_call: .
v_call: TRBV5-6
clone_size: few

cdr3_nt: TGCAGCGTTGAAGAAAAGGCCGGGCGTTACGAGCAGTACTTC
cdr3_aa: CSVEEKAGRYEQYF
j_call: TRBJ2-7
d_call: .
v_call: TRBV29-1
clone_size: few

cdr3_nt: TGTGCCAGCATTGGAGTGGAGACCCAGTACTTC
cdr3_aa: CASIGVETQYF
j_call: TRBJ2-5
d_call: .
v_call: TRBV12-3/TRBV12-4
clone_size: many

cdr3_nt: TGCAGTGCTCGGACAGCTAACTATGGCTACACCTTC
cdr3_aa: CSARTANYGYTF
j_call: TRBJ1-2
d_call: .
v_call: TRBV20-1
clone_size: few

cdr3_nt: TGTGCCAGCAGTTTAGGCGGGACAGGGCCTAACTATGGCTACACCTTC
cdr3_aa: CASSLGGTGPNYGYTF
j_call: TRBJ1-2
d_call: TRBD1
v_call: TRBV12-3/TRBV12-4
clone_size: .

cdr3_nt: TGTGCCATCAGTGAGACAAAGGGGGCTACAAATGAAGCTTTCTTT
cdr3_aa: CAISETKGATNEAFF
j_call: TRBJ1-1
d_call: TRBD1
v_call: TRBV10-3
clone_size: many

cdr3_nt: TGTGCCAGCAGCCTCAGACTAGAACCGGGCCAAGAGACCCAGTACTTC
cdr3_aa: CASSLRLEPGQETQYF
j_call: TRBJ2-5
d_call: .
v_call: TRBV11-2
clone_size: .

cdr3_nt: TGTGCCAGCAGTTACTCGGTTGGAGGGTTAAACACTGAAGCTTTCTTT
cdr3_aa: CASSYSVGGLNTEAFF
j_call: TRBJ1-1
d_call: .
v_call: TRBV6-5
clone_size: few

cdr3_nt: TGCAGTGCTAGAGATGGACTAGCGGGATCGATTCGATCCGAGCAGTACTTC
cdr3_aa: CSARDGLAGSIRSEQYF
j_call: TRBJ2-7
d_call: TRBD2
v_call: TRBV20-1
clone_size: .

cdr3_nt: TGTGCCAGCAGCCCCAATCTCAGGGGGCGCATCGATGAGCAGTTCTTC
cdr3_aa: CASSPNLRGRIDEQFF
j_call: TRBJ2-1
d_call: TRBD1
v_call: TRBV7-9
clone_size: .

cdr3_nt: TGCAGTGCTCATATACCGGGACAGGGATTCTACAATGAGCAGTTCTTC
cdr3_aa: CSAHIPGQGFYNEQFF
j_call: TRBJ2-1
d_call: TRBD1
v_call: TRBV20-1
clone_size: .

cdr3_nt: TGCAGTGCTAGTTCCGGGACCCACTACGAGCAGTACTTC
cdr3_aa: CSASSGTHYEQYF
j_call: TRBJ2-7
d_call: .
v_call: TRBV20-1
clone_size: .

cdr3_nt: TGTGCCAGCAGTTACACTATAGCGGGGGGGGGGTACTTC
cdr3_aa: CASSYTIAGGGYF
j_call: TRBJ2-7
d_call: TRBD2
v_call: TRBV6-6
clone_size: .

cdr3_nt: TGTGCCAGCAGCTTCAGTGGGGCGGGGAACACTGAAGCTTTCTTT
cdr3_aa: CASSFSGAGNTEAFF
j_call: TRBJ1-1
d_call: .
v_call: TRBV7-2
clone_size: few

cdr3_nt: TGCGCCAGCAGCTTGAACCTTGGACTAGCGGGGGGGGCATCCCAGCAGTATTTT
cdr3_aa: CASSLNLGLAGGASQQYF
j_call: TRBJ2-3
d_call: TRBD2
v_call: TRBV5-1
clone_size: many

cdr3_nt: TGTGCCAGCAGCGGGCGGGGGCCTTACAATGAGCAGTTCTTC
cdr3_aa: CASSGRGPYNEQFF
j_call: TRBJ2-1
d_call: .
v_call: TRBV7-3
clone_size: .

cdr3_nt: TGTGCCTCGGGACTAGGGGGGAGGAATGAGCAGTTCTTC
cdr3_aa: CASGLGGRNEQFF
j_call: TRBJ2-1
d_call: TRBD2
v_call: TRBV7-3
clone_size: few